Following are 9 T cell receptor beta chains from one sample sequenced in a study of T cells after yellow fever vaccination. TCRdb analysed the 5' RACE reads with MiXCR anew, one entry per CDR3 protein. The sample consists of hundreds of thousands of distinct CDR3 sequences, roughly 12% of them appearing once. The input for sequencing was PBMCs, taken on the day of the yellow fever booster vaccination. The receptors here all came from a young man who received the YFV17D yellow fever vaccine.

V is TRBV29-1 and J is TRBJ1-5; no clear D. Trimming removed 5 bases at V and 0 bases at J, with 11 bases between. Per the germline V gene, CDR1 is SQVTM and CDR2 is ANQGSEA. This CDR3 spans 14 amino acids. The DNA for the CDR3 is TGCAGCGTTATAAACACGGATAGCAATCAGCCCCAGCATTTT. This encodes CSVINTDSNQPQHF.

This clonotype was detected many times. This sequence joins TRBV5-6 and TRBJ2-2; no clear D. The CDR3 extends over 16 amino acids. V was shortened by 0 bases and J by 0 bases, with 9 bases between the two germline ends. Germline CDR1 is SGHDT and CDR2 is YYEEEE. In nucleotides, the CDR3 is TGTGCCAGCAGCTTGGGTTGGCAGTCGAACACCGGGGAGCTGTTTTTT. This sequence encodes CASSLGWQSNTGELFF.

The V gene is TRBV11-2, the J gene TRBJ2-3, with TRBD1 matching over 10 bases. The V gene's germline CDR1 is SGHAT and CDR2 FQNNGV. The CDR3 has 13 residues. With V trimmed by 5 bases and J by 6 bases, 2 bases remained unmatched. The CDR3 is CASSVGQGDTQYF. CDR3 coding DNA: TGTGCCAGCAGCGTGGGACAGGGGGATACGCAGTATTTT.

This clonotype was seen many times. V and J are TRBV20-1 and TRBJ2-3; the match to TRBD2 covers 9 bases. V trimming: 6 bases; J trimming: 1 base; junction bases outside the gene matches: 8. From germline, CDR1 is DFQATT and CDR2 SNEGSKA (reference sequence). The CDR3 sequence is 15 residues long. Here the CDR3 reads CSAPQASGGTDTQYF. CDR3 in DNA: TGCAGTGCCCCCCAGGCTAGCGGGGGCACAGATACGCAGTATTTT.

The V gene is TRBV5-1, the J gene TRBJ2-3; the match to TRBD2 covers 8 bases. The trim removed 5 bases at V and 0 bases at J, leaving 8 bases unmatched. The length of the CDR3 is 16 residues. Germline CDR1 SGHRS, CDR2 YFSETQ. The CDR3 loop reads CASSLLADASTDTQYF. The CDR3 DNA reads TGCGCCAGCAGTCTACTAGCGGACGCCAGCACAGATACGCAGTATTTT.

In this sample, this clonotype turned up a few times. One end of the junction does not line up with germline, which may come from a read error. The chain couples TRBV20-1 to TRBJ2-5, with TRBD2 identical over 10 bases. Per the germline V gene, CDR1 is DFQATT and CDR2 is SNEGSKA (reference sequence). The CDR3 sequence is 18 residues long. CDR3 sequence (DNA): TGCAGTGCCAGAGGGAAGAGTGGACTAGCGGTGGAGAGAGAGACCCAGTACTTC. Amino acids: CSARGKSGLAVERETQYF.

This chain connects TRBV20-1 to TRBJ2-7; maybe TRBD2 (6 bases). The CDR3 length is 14 residues. In germline, CDR1 is DFQATT, CDR2 SNEGSKA (reference sequence). Trimming took 0 bases from V and 9 from J, leaving 18 bases between them. This chain's CDR3 is CSARDPNSGLGQYF. In nucleotides, the CDR3 is TGCAGTGCTAGAGATCCCAATAGCGGCCTTGGGCAGTACTTC.

This chain connects TRBV12-3 or TRBV12-4 to TRBJ2-5, with D perhaps TRBD1 (6 bases). This CDR3 comprises 15 residues. Trimming took 2 bases from V and 5 from J, leaving 15 bases between them. CDR3 protein: CASSLSWGRTETQYF. The DNA of the CDR3 is TGTGCCAGCAGTTTATCGTGGGGGCGGACGGAGACCCAGTACTTC.

In this sample, this clonotype turned up many times. This chain uses TRBV24-1 with TRBJ2-1; TRBD2 aligns across 14 bases. The CDR3 consists of 17 residues. V shed 6 bases, J shed 0 bases, and the junction held 3 bases outside the gene matches. Germline CDR1 KGHDR, CDR2 SFDVKD. The CDR3 here is CATSKGLAGASYNEQFF. The CDR3 region has the DNA TGTGCCACCAGTAAGGGACTAGCGGGAGCCTCCTACAATGAGCAGTTCTTC.